This TCR beta chain is drawn from a study of PD-1 blockade in classical Hodgkin lymphoma. Study results and limitations: Baseline diversity was lower in partial responders and progressors than complete responders. Exclusion removed patients who began nivolumab under 1 year after ASCT.

A word on this clone: What it binds is not known.

Generated by immunoSEQ multiplex PCR, the TCRdb table keeps only in-frame clones and is missing some. This sample yields some 13,000 clones, of which around 76% are seen a single time; around 4% belongs to the top ten. With no exception, relapse followed autologous stem cell transplantation in all patients, and brentuximab vedotin exposure varied. Complete response, partial response or progressive disease made up the best responses. Germline V gives CDR1 SGHTA, CDR2 FQGNSA. V was clipped by 4 bases and J by 7 bases, with 11 bases between them. CDR3 size: 13 residues. Sequences were derived from peripheral blood mononuclear cells (PBMCs), sampled at baseline. This TCR was recovered from a human donor with classical Hodgkin lymphoma. The chain employs TRBV7-2 and TRBJ2-1, with D possibly matching TRBD1 (6 bases). The CDR3 region is CASSSDTGNEQFF. CDR3 DNA: TGTGCCAGCAGCTCCGACACAGGGAATGAGCAGTTCTTC.